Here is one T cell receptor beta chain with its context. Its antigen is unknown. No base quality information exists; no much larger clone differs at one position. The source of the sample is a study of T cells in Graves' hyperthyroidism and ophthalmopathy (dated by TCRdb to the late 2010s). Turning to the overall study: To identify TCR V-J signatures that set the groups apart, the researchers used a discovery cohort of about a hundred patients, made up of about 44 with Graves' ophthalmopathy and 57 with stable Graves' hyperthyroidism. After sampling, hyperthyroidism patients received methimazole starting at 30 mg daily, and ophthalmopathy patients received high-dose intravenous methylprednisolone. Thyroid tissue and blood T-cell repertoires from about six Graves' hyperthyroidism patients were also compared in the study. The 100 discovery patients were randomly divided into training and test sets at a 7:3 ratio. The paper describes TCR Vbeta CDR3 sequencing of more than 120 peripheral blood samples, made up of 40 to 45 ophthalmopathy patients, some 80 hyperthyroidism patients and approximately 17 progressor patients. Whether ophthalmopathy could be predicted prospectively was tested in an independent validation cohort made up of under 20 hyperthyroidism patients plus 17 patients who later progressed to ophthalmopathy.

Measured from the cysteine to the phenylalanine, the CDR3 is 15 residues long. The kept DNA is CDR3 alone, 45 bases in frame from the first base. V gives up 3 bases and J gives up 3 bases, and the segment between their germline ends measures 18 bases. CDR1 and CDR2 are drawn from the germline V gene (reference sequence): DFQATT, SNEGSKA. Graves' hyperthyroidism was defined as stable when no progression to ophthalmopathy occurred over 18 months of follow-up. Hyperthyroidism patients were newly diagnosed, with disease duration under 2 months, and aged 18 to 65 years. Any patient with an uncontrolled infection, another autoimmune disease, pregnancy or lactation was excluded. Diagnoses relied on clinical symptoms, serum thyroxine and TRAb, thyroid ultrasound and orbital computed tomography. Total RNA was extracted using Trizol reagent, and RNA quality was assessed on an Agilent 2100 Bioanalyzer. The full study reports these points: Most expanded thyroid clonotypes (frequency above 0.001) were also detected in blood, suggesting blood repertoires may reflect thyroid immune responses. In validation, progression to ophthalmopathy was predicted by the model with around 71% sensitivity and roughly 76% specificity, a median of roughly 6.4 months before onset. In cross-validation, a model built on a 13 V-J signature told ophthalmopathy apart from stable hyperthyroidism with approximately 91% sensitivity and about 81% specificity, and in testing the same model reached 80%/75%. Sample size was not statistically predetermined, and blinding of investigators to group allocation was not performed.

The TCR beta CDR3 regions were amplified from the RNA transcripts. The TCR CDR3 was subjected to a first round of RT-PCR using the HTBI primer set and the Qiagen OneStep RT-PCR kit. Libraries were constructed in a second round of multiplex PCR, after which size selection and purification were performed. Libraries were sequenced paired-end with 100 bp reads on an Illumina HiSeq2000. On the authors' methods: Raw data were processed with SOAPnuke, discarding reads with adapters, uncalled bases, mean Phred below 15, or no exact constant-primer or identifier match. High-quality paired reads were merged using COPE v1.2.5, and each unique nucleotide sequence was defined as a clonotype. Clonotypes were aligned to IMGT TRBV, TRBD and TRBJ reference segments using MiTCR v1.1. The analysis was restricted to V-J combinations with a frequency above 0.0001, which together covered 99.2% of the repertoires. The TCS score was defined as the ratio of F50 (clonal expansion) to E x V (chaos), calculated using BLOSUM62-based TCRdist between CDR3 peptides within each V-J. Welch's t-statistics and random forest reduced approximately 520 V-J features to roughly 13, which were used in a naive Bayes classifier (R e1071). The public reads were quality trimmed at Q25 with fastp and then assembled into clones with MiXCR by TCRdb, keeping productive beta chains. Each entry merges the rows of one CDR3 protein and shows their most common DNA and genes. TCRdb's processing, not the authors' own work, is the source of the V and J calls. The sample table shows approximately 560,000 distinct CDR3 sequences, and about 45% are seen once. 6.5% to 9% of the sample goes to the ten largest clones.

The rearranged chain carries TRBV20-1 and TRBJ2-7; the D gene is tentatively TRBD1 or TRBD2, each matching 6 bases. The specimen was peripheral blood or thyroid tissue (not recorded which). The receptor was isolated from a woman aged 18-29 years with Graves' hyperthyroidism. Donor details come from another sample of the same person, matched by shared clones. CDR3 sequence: CSASPEEGTIYEQYF. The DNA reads TGCAGTGCTAGTCCTGAGGAGGGGACAATCTACGAGCAGTACTTC.